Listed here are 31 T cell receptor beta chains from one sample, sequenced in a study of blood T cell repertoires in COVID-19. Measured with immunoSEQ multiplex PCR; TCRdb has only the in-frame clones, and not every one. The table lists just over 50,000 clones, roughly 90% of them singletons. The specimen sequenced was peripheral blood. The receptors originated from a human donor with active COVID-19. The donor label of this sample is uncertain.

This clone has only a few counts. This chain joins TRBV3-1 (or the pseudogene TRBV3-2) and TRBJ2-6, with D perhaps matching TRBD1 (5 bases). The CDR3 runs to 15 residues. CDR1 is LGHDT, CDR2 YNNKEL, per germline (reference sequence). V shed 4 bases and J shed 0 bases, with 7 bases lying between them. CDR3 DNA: TGTGCCAGCAGCCTAGGGGCCTCTGGGGCCAACGTCCTGACTTTC. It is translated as CASSLGASGANVLTF.

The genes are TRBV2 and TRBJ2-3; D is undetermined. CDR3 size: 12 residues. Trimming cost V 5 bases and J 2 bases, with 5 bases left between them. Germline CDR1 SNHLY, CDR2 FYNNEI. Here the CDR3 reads CASSSFTDTQYF. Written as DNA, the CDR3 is TGTGCCAGCAGTAGCTTCACAGATACGCAGTATTTT. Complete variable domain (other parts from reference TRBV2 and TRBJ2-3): EPEVTQTPSHQVTQMGQEVILRCVPISNHLYFYWYRQILGQKVEFLVSFYNNEISEKSEIFDDQFSVERPDGSNFTLKIRSTKLEDSAMYFCASSSFTDTQYFGPGTRLTVL.

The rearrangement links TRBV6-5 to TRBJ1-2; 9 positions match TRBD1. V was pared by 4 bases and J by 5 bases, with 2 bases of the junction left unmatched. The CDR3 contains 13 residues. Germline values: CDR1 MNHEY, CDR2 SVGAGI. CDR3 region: CASSFGTGYGYTF. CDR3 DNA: TGTGCCAGCAGTTTCGGGACAGGGTATGGCTACACCTTC.

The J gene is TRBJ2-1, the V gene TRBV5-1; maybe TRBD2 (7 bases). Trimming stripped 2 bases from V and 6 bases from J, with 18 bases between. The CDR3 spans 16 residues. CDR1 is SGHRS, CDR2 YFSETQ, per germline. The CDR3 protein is CASSLLSGGSSNEQFF. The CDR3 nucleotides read TGCGCCAGCAGCTTACTGTCGGGGGGCTCAAGCAATGAGCAGTTCTTC.

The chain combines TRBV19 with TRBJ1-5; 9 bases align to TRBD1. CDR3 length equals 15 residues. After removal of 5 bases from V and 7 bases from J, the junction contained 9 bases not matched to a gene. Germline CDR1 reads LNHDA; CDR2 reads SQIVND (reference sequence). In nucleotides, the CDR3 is TGTGCCAGTAGTCAGCCGGGACAGGGATTCCAGCCCCAGCATTTT. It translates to CASSQPGQGFQPQHF.

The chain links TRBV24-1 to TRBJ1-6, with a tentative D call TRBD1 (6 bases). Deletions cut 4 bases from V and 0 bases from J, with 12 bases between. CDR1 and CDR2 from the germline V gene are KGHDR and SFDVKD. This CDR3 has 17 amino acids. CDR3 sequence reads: CATSEAETGSYNSPLHF. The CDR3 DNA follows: TGTGCCACCAGTGAAGCTGAGACAGGCTCCTATAATTCACCCCTCCACTTT.

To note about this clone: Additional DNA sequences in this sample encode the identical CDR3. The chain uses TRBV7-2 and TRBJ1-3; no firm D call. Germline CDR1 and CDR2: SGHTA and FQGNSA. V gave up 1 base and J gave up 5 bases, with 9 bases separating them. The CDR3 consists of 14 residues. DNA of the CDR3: TGTGCCAGCAGCTTAGACAGTTCTCGAAACACCATATATTTT. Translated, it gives CASSLDSSRNTIYF.

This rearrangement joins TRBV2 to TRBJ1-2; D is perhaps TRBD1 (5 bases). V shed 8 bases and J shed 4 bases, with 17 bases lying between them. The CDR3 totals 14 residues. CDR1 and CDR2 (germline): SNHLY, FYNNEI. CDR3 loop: CASVWNQGSYGYTF. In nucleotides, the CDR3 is TGTGCCAGCGTCTGGAACCAGGGTAGCTATGGCTACACCTTC.

CDR3 protein: CASSVEPDSFTDTQYF. As DNA, the CDR3 is TGTGCCAGCAGCGTAGAACCGGACAGCTTCACAGATACGCAGTATTTT. V gene TRBV9 combines with J gene TRBJ2-3; weak D call: TRBD1 (6 bases). This CDR3 is 16 amino acids long. Trimming took off 0 bases at V and 2 bases at J, with 13 bases between the two ends. The germline V gene encodes CDR1 SGDLS and CDR2 YYNGEE.

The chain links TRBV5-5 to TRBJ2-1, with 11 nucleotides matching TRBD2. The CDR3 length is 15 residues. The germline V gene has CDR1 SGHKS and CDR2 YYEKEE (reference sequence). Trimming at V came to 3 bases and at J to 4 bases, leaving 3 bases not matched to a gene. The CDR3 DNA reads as TGTGCCAGCAGCTGGATAGCGGGGGGGTACAATGAGCAGTTCTTC. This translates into CASSWIAGGYNEQFF. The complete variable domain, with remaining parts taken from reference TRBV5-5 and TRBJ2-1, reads DAGVTQSPTHLIKTRGQQVTLRCSPISGHKSVSWYQQVLGQGPQFIFQYYEKEERGRGNFPDRFSARQFPNYSSELNVNALLLGDSALYLCASSWIAGGYNEQFFGPGTRLTVL.

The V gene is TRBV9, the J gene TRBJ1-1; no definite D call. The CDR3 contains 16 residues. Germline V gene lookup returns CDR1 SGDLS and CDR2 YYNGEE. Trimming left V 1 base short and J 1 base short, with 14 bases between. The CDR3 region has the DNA TGTGCCAGCAGCGTAATCATTGAACGGGGGAACACTGAAGCTTTCTTT. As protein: CASSVIIERGNTEAFF.

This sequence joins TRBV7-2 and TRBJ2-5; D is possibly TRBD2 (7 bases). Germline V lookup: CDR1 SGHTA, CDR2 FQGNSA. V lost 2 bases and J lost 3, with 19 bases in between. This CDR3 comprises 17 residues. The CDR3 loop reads CASSLLGGGLTKETQYF. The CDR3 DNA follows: TGTGCCAGCAGCTTATTAGGCGGGGGCTTGACAAAAGAGACCCAGTACTTC.

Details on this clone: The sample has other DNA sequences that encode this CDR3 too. DNA of the CDR3: TGTGCCAGCAGCTCCCGGGACAGGGGATACGAGCAGTACTTC. Protein sequence: CASSSRDRGYEQYF. The chain uses TRBV5-6 and TRBJ2-7; 10 bases fit TRBD1. The J segment lost 4 bases and the V segment lost 3 bases, leaving 4 bases of the junction unmatched. The CDR3 has 14 residues. The germline V gene encodes CDR1 SGHDT and CDR2 YYEEEE.

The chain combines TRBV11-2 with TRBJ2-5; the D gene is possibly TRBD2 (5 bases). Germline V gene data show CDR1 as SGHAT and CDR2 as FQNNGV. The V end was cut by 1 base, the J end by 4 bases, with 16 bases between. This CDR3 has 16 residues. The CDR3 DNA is TGTGCCAGCAGCTTAGTCCCCGGGGTAATAGGAGAGACCCAGTACTTC. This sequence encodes CASSLVPGVIGETQYF.

CDR3 in amino acids: CASSLGQSQETQYF. CDR3 nucleotides: TGTGCCAGCAGCTTAGGACAGAGCCAAGAGACCCAGTACTTC. The chain is built from TRBV7-9 and TRBJ2-5, with D perhaps matching TRBD1 (5 bases). The V end was cut by 1 base, the J end by 1 base, with 7 bases between. CDR1 is SEHNR, CDR2 FQNEAQ, per germline (reference sequence). CDR3 size: 14 residues.

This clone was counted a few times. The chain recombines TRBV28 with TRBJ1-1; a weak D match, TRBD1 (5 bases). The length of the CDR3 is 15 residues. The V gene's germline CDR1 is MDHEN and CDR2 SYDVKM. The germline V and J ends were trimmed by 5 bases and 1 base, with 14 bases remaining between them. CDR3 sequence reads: CASSPETEANTEAFF. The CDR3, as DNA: TGTGCCAGCAGTCCCGAGACAGAAGCGAACACTGAAGCTTTCTTT.

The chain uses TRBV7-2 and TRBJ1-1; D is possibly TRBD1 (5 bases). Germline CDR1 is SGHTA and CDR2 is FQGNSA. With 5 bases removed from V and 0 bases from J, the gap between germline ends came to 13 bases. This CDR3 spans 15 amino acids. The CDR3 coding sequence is TGTGCCAGCAGCATCAGACAGATAATGAACACTGAAGCTTTCTTT. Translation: CASSIRQIMNTEAFF.

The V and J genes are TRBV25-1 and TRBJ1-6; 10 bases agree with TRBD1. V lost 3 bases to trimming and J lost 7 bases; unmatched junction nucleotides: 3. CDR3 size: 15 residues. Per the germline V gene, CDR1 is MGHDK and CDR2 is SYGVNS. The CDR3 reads CASSDEGQGNSPLHF. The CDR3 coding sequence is TGTGCCAGCAGTGATGAGGGACAGGGGAATTCACCCCTCCACTTT.

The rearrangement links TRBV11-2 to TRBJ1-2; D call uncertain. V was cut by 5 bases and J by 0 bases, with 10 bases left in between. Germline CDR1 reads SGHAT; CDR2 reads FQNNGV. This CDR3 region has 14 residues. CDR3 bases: TGTGCCAGCAGCCCAACGACTTCTAACTATGGCTACACCTTC. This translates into CASSPTTSNYGYTF.

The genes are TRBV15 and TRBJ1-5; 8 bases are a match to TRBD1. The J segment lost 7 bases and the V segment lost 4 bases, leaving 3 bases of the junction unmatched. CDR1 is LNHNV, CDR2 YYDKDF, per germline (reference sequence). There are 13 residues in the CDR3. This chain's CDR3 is CATSTSGGQPQHF. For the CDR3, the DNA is TGTGCCACCAGCACCTCAGGGGGCCAGCCCCAGCATTTT.

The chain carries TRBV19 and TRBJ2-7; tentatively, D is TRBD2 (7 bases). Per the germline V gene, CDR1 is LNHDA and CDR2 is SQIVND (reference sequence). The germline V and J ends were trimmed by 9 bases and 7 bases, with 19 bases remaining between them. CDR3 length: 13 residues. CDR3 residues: CASSVGGGWEQYF. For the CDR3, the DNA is TGTGCCAGCTCTGTAGGGGGGGGATGGGAGCAGTACTTC.

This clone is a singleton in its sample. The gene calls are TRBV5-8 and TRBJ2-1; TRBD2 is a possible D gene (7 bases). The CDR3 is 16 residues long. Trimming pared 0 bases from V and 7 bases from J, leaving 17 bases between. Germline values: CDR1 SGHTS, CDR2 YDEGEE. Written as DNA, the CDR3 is TGTGCCAGCAGCTTGGTCCGGGGGGCCGGTATGAATGAGCAGTTCTTC. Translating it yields CASSLVRGAGMNEQFF.

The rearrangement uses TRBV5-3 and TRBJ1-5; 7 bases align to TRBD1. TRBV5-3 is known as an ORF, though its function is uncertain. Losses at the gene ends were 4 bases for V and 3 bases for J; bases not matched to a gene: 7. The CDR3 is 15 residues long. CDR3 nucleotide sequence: TGTGCCAGAAGCAGAGAGACAGGGTACAATCAGCCCCAGCATTTT. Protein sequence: CARSRETGYNQPQHF.

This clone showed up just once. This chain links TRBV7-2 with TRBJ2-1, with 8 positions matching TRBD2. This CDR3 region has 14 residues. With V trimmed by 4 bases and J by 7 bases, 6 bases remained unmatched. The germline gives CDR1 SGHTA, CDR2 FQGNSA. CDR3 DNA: TGTGCCAGCAGCTCGACGGGGGGGCTAAATGAGCAGTTCTTC. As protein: CASSSTGGLNEQFF.

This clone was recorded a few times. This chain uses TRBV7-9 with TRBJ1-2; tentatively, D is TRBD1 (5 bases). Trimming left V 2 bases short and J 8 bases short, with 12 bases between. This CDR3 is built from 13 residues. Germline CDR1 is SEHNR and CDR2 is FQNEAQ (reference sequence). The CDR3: CASSLIGGSGYTF. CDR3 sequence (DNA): TGTGCCAGCAGCTTAATCGGGGGTAGCGGCTACACCTTC.

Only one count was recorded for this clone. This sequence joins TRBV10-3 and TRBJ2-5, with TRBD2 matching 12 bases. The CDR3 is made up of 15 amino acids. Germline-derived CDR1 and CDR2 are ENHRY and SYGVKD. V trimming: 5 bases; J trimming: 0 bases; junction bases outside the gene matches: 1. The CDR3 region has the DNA TGTGCCATCAGTCTAGCGGGGGGGAACCAAGAGACCCAGTACTTC. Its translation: CAISLAGGNQETQYF.

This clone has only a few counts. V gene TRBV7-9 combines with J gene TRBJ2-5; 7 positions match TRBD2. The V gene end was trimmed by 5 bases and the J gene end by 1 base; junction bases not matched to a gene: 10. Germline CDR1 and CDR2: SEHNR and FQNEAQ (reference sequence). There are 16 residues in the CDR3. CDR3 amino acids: CASSAGLVGRQETQYF. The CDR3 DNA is TGTGCCAGCAGCGCAGGACTAGTGGGGCGCCAAGAGACCCAGTACTTC.

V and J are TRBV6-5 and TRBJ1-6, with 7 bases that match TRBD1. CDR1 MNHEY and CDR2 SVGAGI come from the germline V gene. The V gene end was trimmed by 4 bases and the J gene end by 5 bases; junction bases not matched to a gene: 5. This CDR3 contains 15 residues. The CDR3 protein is CASSSQGVNNSPLHF. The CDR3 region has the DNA TGTGCCAGCAGTTCCCAGGGGGTGAATAATTCACCCCTCCACTTT.

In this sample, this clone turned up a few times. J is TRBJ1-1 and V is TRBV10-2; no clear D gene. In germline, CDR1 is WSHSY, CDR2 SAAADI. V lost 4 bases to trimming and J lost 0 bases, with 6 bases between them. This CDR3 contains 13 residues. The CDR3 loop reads CASSGAMNTEAFF. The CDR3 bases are TGCGCCAGCAGTGGGGCTATGAACACTGAAGCTTTCTTT.

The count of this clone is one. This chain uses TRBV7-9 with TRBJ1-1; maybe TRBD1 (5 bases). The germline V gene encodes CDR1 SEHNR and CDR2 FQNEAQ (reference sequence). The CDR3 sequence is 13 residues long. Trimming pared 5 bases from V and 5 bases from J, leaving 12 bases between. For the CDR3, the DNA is TGTGCCAGCAGCAACCAGGGTATGACTGAAGCTTTCTTT. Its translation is CASSNQGMTEAFF.

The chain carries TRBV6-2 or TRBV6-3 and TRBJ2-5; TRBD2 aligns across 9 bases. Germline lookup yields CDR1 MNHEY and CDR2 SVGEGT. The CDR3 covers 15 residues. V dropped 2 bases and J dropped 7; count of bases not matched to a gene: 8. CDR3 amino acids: CASSYEGLAWGTQYF. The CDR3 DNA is TGTGCCAGCAGTTACGAGGGACTAGCATGGGGGACCCAGTACTTC.